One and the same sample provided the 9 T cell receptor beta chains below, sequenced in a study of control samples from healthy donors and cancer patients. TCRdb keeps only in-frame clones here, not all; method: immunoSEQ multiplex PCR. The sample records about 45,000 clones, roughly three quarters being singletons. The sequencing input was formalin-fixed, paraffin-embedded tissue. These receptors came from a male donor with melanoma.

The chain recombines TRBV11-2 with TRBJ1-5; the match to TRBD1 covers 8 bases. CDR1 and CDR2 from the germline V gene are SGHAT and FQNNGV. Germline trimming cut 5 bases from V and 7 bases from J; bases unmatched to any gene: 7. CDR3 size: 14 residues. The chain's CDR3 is CASSRTGSNQPQHF. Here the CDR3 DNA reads TGTGCCAGCAGCAGGACAGGGTCCAACCAGCCCCAGCATTTT.

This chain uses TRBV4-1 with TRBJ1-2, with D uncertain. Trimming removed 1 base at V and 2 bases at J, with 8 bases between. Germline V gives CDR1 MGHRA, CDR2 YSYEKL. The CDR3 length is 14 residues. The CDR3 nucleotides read TGCGCCAGCAGCCAAGTGTCAGAGAACTATGGCTACACCTTC. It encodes CASSQVSENYGYTF.

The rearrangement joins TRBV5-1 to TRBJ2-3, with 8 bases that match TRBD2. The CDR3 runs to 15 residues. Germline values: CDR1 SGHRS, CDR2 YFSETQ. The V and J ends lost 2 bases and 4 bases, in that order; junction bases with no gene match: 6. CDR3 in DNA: TGCGCCAGCAGCTTTGGGACTAGTATCTCAGATACGCAGTATTTT. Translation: CASSFGTSISDTQYF. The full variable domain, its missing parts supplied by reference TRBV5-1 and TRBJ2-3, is KAGVTQTPRYLIKTRGQQVTLSCSPISGHRSVSWYQQTPGQGLQFLFEYFSETQRNKGNFPGRFSGRQFSNSRSEMNVSTLELGDSALYLCASSFGTSISDTQYFGPGTRLTVL.

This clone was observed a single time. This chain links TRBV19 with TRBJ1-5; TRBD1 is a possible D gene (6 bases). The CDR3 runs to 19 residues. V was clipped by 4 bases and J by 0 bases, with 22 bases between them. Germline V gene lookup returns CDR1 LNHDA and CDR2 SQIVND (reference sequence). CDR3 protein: CASSTPPVGGPYSNQPQHF. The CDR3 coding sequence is TGTGCCAGTAGTACACCTCCCGTCGGGGGCCCTTATAGCAATCAGCCCCAGCATTTT.

The CDR3 protein is CASSLGVGGSETQYF. CDR3 bases: TGTGCCAGCAGCTTAGGCGTAGGGGGGAGCGAGACCCAGTACTTC. The gene calls are TRBV7-3 and TRBJ2-5, with D tentatively TRBD1 or TRBD2 (6 bases each). Per germline, CDR1 SGHTA and CDR2 FQGTGA. V was clipped by 2 bases and J by 5 bases, with 15 bases between them. The CDR3 is made up of 15 amino acids.

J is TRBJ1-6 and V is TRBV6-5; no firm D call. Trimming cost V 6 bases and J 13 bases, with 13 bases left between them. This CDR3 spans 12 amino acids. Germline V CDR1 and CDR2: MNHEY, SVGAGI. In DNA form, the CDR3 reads TGTGCCAGCAGGTCAACGGGGTCGCCCCTCCACTTT. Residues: CASRSTGSPLHF.

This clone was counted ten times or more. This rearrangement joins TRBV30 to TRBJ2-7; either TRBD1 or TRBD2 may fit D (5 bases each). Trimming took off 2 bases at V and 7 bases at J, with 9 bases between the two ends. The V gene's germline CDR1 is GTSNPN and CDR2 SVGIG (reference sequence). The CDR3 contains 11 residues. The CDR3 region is CAWSREGEQYF. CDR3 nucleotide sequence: TGTGCCTGGAGTCGTGAGGGGGAGCAGTACTTC.

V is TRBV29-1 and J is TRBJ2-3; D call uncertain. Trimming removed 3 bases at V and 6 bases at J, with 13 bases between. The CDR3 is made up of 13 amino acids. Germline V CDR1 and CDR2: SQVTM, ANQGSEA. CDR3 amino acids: CSVDELVVDTQYF. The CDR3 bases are TGCAGCGTTGATGAGCTAGTCGTCGATACGCAGTATTTT.

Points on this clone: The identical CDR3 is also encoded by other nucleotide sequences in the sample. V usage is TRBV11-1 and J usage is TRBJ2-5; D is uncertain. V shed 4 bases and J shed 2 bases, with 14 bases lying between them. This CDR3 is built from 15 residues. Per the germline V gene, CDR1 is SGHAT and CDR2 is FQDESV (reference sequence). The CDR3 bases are TGTGCCAGCAGCTCGCAGTCAGGTCTACAAGAGACCCAGTACTTC. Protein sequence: CASSSQSGLQETQYF. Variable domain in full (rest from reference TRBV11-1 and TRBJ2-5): EAEVAQSPRYKITEKSQAVAFWCDPISGHATLYWYRQILGQGPELLVQFQDESVVDDSQLPKDRFSAERLKGVDSTLKIQPAELGDSAMYLCASSSQSGLQETQYFGPGTRLLVL.